A selection of T cell receptor beta chains follows, all from one sample in a study of OX40 agonist ivuxolimab in advanced cancers. Profiled with immunoSEQ multiplex PCR; TCRdb holds only in-frame clones, not every one. In the table there are some 95,000 clones, more than 85% of which are singletons. The source was CD4+ or CD8+ T cells sorted from blood, collected in a trial of the OX40 agonist ivuxolimab. Receptors were obtained from an adult with an advanced solid tumor such as melanoma, head and neck, liver or kidney cancer. CDR3s leave out the opening cysteine and the closing phenylalanine or tryptophan. The order of the fields is V gene, J gene, clone size, CDR3 protein. Rows may omit the clone size; those that give it use once, few, many or a size class.

v_gene: TRBV18; j_gene: TRBJ2-5; abundance: NA; CDR3aa: ASSPPWGAGEETQY
v_gene: TRBV11-2; j_gene: TRBJ2-3; abundance: few; CDR3aa: ASSLGKGRGASTDTQY
v_gene: TRBV19; j_gene: TRBJ1-5; abundance: NA; CDR3aa: ASIGTGGAGQPQH
v_gene: TRBV2; j_gene: TRBJ2-1; abundance: NA; CDR3aa: ASSSGLAYNEQF
v_gene: TRBV20-1; j_gene: TRBJ2-5; abundance: NA; CDR3aa: SARSGETQY
v_gene: TRBV11-3; j_gene: TRBJ2-3; abundance: NA; CDR3aa: ASSLEGGDSAQY
v_gene: TRBV6-1; j_gene: TRBJ1-5; abundance: NA; CDR3aa: ASNQQRFNQPQH
v_gene: TRBV29-1; j_gene: TRBJ1-4; abundance: NA; CDR3aa: SATHRTNEKLF
v_gene: TRBV5-1; j_gene: TRBJ1-1; abundance: once; CDR3aa: ASSFTGGMNTEAF
v_gene: TRBV18; j_gene: TRBJ1-3; abundance: NA; CDR3aa: ASLGPGVSGNTIY
v_gene: TRBV7-3; j_gene: TRBJ2-2; abundance: NA; CDR3aa: ASSLTTRSGTGELF
v_gene: TRBV9; j_gene: TRBJ1-2; abundance: NA; CDR3aa: ASSVEGGTRVGYT
v_gene: TRBV10-2; j_gene: TRBJ2-2; abundance: NA; CDR3aa: ASSGQAFTGELF
v_gene: TRBV5-8; j_gene: TRBJ2-5; abundance: once; CDR3aa: ASSLGVGQTQY
v_gene: TRBV7-2; j_gene: TRBJ2-3; abundance: NA; CDR3aa: ASSPGRDTQY
v_gene: TRBV6-6; j_gene: TRBJ1-1; abundance: once; CDR3aa: ASKLPSGGTEAF
v_gene: TRBV6-6; j_gene: TRBJ1-5; abundance: NA; CDR3aa: ASSPSRGNQPQH
v_gene: TRBV9; j_gene: TRBJ2-2; abundance: NA; CDR3aa: ASSVWNTGELF
v_gene: TRBV5-8; j_gene: TRBJ2-2; abundance: NA; CDR3aa: ASSLGLATGELF
v_gene: TRBV11-2; j_gene: TRBJ2-1; abundance: NA; CDR3aa: ASSRLAGGSNEQF
v_gene: TRBV2; j_gene: TRBJ1-2; abundance: once; CDR3aa: ASSIKDPGQGAAGYT
v_gene: TRBV5-1; j_gene: TRBJ1-1; abundance: NA; CDR3aa: ASSLVTGGMNTEAF
v_gene: TRBV10-3; j_gene: TRBJ1-4; abundance: NA; CDR3aa: AISRDRGLREKLF
v_gene: TRBV5-1; j_gene: TRBJ1-6; abundance: NA; CDR3aa: ASSSLPPRDLFNSPLH
v_gene: TRBV11-3; j_gene: TRBJ2-2; abundance: NA; CDR3aa: ASSLDGFAGELF
v_gene: TRBV6-5; j_gene: TRBJ1-5; abundance: once; CDR3aa: ASSRGGRDNQPQH
v_gene: TRBV28; j_gene: TRBJ2-6; abundance: NA; CDR3aa: ASSPRTPGANVLT
v_gene: TRBV6-5; j_gene: TRBJ1-4; abundance: NA; CDR3aa: ASKEAPEGEKLF
v_gene: TRBV18; j_gene: TRBJ1-2; abundance: NA; CDR3aa: ASSPARGARGYT
v_gene: TRBV5-1; j_gene: TRBJ1-1; abundance: NA; CDR3aa: ASSLRGGTRTEAF
v_gene: TRBV7-2; j_gene: TRBJ1-2; abundance: NA; CDR3aa: ASSSYGGGSGVYT
v_gene: TRBV19; j_gene: TRBJ1-1; abundance: NA; CDR3aa: ASSIWGNTEAF
v_gene: TRBV2; j_gene: TRBJ2-5; abundance: NA; CDR3aa: ASSFVGYKPSETQY
v_gene: TRBV7-2; j_gene: TRBJ1-3; abundance: NA; CDR3aa: ASSPQPGNTIY
v_gene: TRBV4-3; j_gene: TRBJ1-1; abundance: NA; CDR3aa: ASRRDQGMNTEAF
v_gene: TRBV6-5; j_gene: TRBJ1-6; abundance: NA; CDR3aa: ASSYDGRGNSPLH
v_gene: TRBV4-2; j_gene: TRBJ1-2; abundance: NA; CDR3aa: ASSQKHGTVWYT
v_gene: TRBV6-4; j_gene: TRBJ1-2; abundance: NA; CDR3aa: ASSVQMSQGGYT
v_gene: TRBV7-9; j_gene: TRBJ2-1; abundance: NA; CDR3aa: ASSLTGQTYNEQF
v_gene: TRBV11-2; j_gene: TRBJ1-2; abundance: NA; CDR3aa: ASSPREDSGYGYT
v_gene: TRBV7-3; j_gene: TRBJ1-1; abundance: NA; CDR3aa: ASSSQGNTEAF
v_gene: TRBV6-6; j_gene: TRBJ1-5; abundance: NA; CDR3aa: ASNDRSNQPQH